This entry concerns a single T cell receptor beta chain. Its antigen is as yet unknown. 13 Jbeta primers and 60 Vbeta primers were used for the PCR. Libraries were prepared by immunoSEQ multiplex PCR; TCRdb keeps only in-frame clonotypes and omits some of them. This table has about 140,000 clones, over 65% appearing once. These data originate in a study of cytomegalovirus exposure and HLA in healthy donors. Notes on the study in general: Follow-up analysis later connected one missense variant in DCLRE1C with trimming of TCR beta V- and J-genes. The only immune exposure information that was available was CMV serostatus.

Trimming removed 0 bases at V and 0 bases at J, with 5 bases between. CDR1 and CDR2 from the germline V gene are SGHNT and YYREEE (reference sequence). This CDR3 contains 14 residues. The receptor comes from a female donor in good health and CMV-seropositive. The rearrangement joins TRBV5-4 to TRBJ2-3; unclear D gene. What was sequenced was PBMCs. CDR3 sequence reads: CASSLALSTDTQYF. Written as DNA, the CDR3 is TGTGCCAGCAGCTTGGCCCTAAGCACAGATACGCAGTATTTT.